These 13 T cell receptor beta chains were all obtained from the same sample, sequenced in a study of glioma-infiltrating T cells. TCR alpha and beta CDR3 regions were amplified from RNA using iRepertoire nested multiplex PCR. Via MiXCR, TCRdb re-called the multiplex PCR reads, giving one row per CDR3 protein. The sample consists of 150,000 or so distinct CDR3 sequences, approximately 40% of them appearing once. The sample taken for sequencing was glioma tissue, nonneoplastic brain tissue, or PBMCs (not recorded which). The receptors shown here come from a human donor with low-grade glioma or glioblastoma, undergoing nonglioma brain surgery, or in good health (not recorded which).

This sequence joins TRBV12-3 or TRBV12-4 and TRBJ2-2; no clear D. V was trimmed by 5 bases and J by 2 bases, leaving 12 bases between them. There are 15 residues in the CDR3. CDR3 loop: CASSVAWLNTGELFF. CDR3 DNA: TGTGCCAGCAGTGTCGCCTGGCTTAACACCGGGGAGCTGTTTTTT.

The chain joins TRBV29-1 to TRBJ1-1, with D hard to call. The germline V and J ends were trimmed by 4 bases and 13 bases, with 19 bases remaining between them. This CDR3 spans 12 amino acids. Germline CDR1 SQVTM, CDR2 ANQGSEA. CDR3 sequence: CSVAEDRGLVFF. As DNA, the CDR3 is TGCAGCGTTGCGGAGGATCGGGGATTGGTTTTCTTT.

This chain uses TRBV10-3 with TRBJ1-1; D is uncertain. Germline V gives CDR1 ENHRY, CDR2 SYGVKD. The CDR3 runs 11 residues. Trimming removed 10 bases from V and 0 bases from J, with 6 bases in between. CDR3 sequence: CATVLNTEAFF. DNA for the CDR3: TGTGCCACCGTGTTGAACACTGAAGCTTTCTTT.

The chain joins TRBV27 to TRBJ1-2; no definite D call. CDR1 and CDR2 (germline): MNHEY, SMNVEV (reference sequence). CDR3 size: 13 residues. The V end lost 3 bases, the J end lost 8 bases, and 13 bases lay between the germline ends. The CDR3 here is CASSLLGYSGYTF. CDR3 coding DNA: TGTGCCAGCAGTTTGTTGGGATATTCAGGCTACACCTTC.

This rearrangement joins TRBV28 to TRBJ2-3; no firm D call. Germline V gene sequence: CDR1 MDHEN, CDR2 SYDVKM. The CDR3 is 13 amino acids. V lost 3 bases and J 2 bases, leaving 6 bases between the germline ends. The CDR3 region is CASSFEVTDTQYF. CDR3 coding DNA: TGTGCCAGCAGTTTTGAGGTCACAGATACGCAGTATTTT.

This clonotype was detected only a few times. V is TRBV12-3 or TRBV12-4 and J is TRBJ2-5; 10 bases match TRBD1. Trimming removed 3 bases from V and 5 bases from J; junction bases left unmatched: 3. The CDR3 is 14 amino acids. DNA for the CDR3: TGTGCCAGCAGTTTGACAGGGGGCGTCGAGACCCAGTACTTC. It encodes CASSLTGGVETQYF.

The J gene is TRBJ1-1, the V gene TRBV20-1, with a possible D match to TRBD1 (5 bases). Deletions cut 5 bases from V and 0 bases from J, with 16 bases between. This CDR3 spans 15 amino acids. In germline, CDR1 is DFQATT, CDR2 SNEGSKA (reference sequence). CDR3 DNA sequence: TGCAGTGCTGGGAAACAGGTAGCCCTGAACACTGAAGCTTTCTTT. As protein: CSAGKQVALNTEAFF.

The CDR3 protein is CASSLTPNTEAFF. The CDR3 DNA sequence: TGTGCCAGCTCGCTTACCCCGAACACTGAAGCTTTCTTT. V and J are TRBV18 and TRBJ1-1; D gene ambiguous. Germline V gene lookup returns CDR1 KGHSH and CDR2 LQKENI. The V end lost 6 bases, the J end lost 1 base, and 9 bases lay between the germline ends. The CDR3 is 13 residues long. The full variable domain, rest sourced from reference TRBV18 and TRBJ1-1, is NAGVMQNPRHLVRRRGQEARLRCSPMKGHSHVYWYRQLPEEGLKFMVYLQKENIIDESGMPKERFSAEFPKEGPSILRIQQVVRGDSAAYFCASSLTPNTEAFFGQGTRLTVV.

The chain employs TRBV20-1 and TRBJ1-2; the D is unclear. The CDR3 length is 13 residues. V was clipped by 5 bases and J by 2 bases, with 12 bases between them. CDR1 DFQATT and CDR2 SNEGSKA come from the germline V gene (reference sequence). The CDR3 nucleotides read TGCAGTGCTCCCAACCCCGGGAACTATGGCTACACCTTC. It specifies CSAPNPGNYGYTF.

The chain is built from TRBV6-1 and TRBJ1-2; 9 positions match TRBD1. The CDR3 totals 13 residues. Trimming cost V 7 bases and J 4 bases; bases outside gene matches: 4. Germline CDR1 is MNHNS and CDR2 is SASEGT. CDR3: CASNRGRPYGYTF. Here the CDR3 DNA reads TGTGCCAGCAACAGGGGGCGACCCTATGGCTACACCTTC.

This clonotype was counted only a few times. V usage is TRBV28 and J usage is TRBJ2-1; 10 bases are a match to TRBD2. The germline V gene has CDR1 MDHEN and CDR2 SYDVKM. This CDR3 spans 13 amino acids. J lost 9 bases, V lost 6 bases, and 5 bases had no gene match. The CDR3 spells CASRGSGRGEQFF. In DNA, the CDR3 is TGTGCCAGCAGGGGAAGCGGGAGGGGTGAGCAGTTCTTC.

The J gene is TRBJ1-6, the V gene TRBV20-1; possible D gene TRBD1, 5 bases. Germline V gene sequence: CDR1 DFQATT, CDR2 SNEGSKA (reference sequence). Trimming took 1 base from V and 7 from J, leaving 11 bases between them. This CDR3 has 14 residues. The chain's CDR3 is CSARVGTENSPLHF. DNA for the CDR3: TGCAGTGCTAGAGTTGGGACGGAGAATTCACCCCTCCACTTT.

The chain couples TRBV7-3 to TRBJ2-7; D is perhaps TRBD1 (5 bases). Between the trimmed V and J ends, which lost 0 bases and 8 bases, there was a span of 11 bases. Germline V CDR1 and CDR2: SGHTA, FQGTGA. The CDR3 contains 13 residues. The CDR3 sequence: CASSLTLTGKQYF. The CDR3 region has the DNA TGTGCCAGCAGCTTAACGTTAACAGGCAAGCAGTACTTC.